Given below is one TCR beta chain in context. These data belong to a study of blood T cell repertoires in COVID-19. Whole-study context: Sites in the United States, Italy and Spain provided acute and convalescent COVID-19 samples. PBMCs, B-cell-depleted T cells, or T cells were the source of the cDNA or gDNA that made up the material.

The CDR3 runs to 12 residues. Trimming cost V 6 bases and J 10 bases, with 13 bases left between them. Methods used by the authors: Counts of nucleated cells, estimated from reference gene primer amplification, were obtained. The table came from immunoSEQ multiplex PCR; TCRdb's copy has only in-frame clones and leaves some out. The V and J calls and clone size come from that table; D and trimming were worked out from the DNA. The table shows tens of thousands of clones, with about four fifths occurring only once. The gene calls are TRBV12-3 or TRBV12-4 and TRBJ2-1; D possibly corresponds to TRBD1 (6 bases). This clonotype was obtained from a man aged 60-69 years with active COVID-19. The sample was peripheral blood. For the CDR3, the DNA is TGTGCCAGCAGCCCTTCGGGGACAGAGCAGTTCTTC. As protein: CASSPSGTEQFF.